This T cell receptor (beta chain) was retrieved from a study of CD8 T cells in Susac syndrome. Per the germline V gene, CDR1 is DFQATT and CDR2 is SNEGSKA (reference sequence). The CDR3 is 14 amino acids. V lost 1 base and J 5 bases, leaving 14 bases between the germline ends. Random hexamers were used to reverse transcribe 0.5 to 1 ug of RNA. Amplification of TCR beta CDR3 was carried out by immunoSEQ multiplex PCR, which covered 54 Vbeta and 13 Jbeta segments. MiXCR, run by TCRdb on the immunoSEQ multiplex PCR reads, gives a single entry per CDR3 protein. Among 130,000 to 150,000 distinct CDR3 sequences listed, about 94% were seen once.

The sequence was obtained from a human donor in good health. This chain links TRBV20-1 with TRBJ2-5; D unresolved. Specimen: CD8+ T cells from PBMCs. In DNA form, the CDR3 reads TGCAGTGCTAGAGTCCGATGGGGAATTGAGACCCAGTACTTC. This codes for CSARVRWGIETQYF.